This is a list of T cell receptor beta chains from one sample in a study of blood T cells in healthy people across ages. Using its own MiXCR run on the 5' RACE reads, TCRdb lists one record per CDR3 protein. The sample lists 1.5 million to 2 million distinct CDR3 sequences, 49% occurring once. Input material: blood. Source of these receptors: a middle-aged woman in good health. Both conserved end residues are part of each CDR3. Fields, in order: clone size, J gene, V gene, D gene, CDR3 protein, CDR3 DNA. D genes are given only for firm matches. Clone size appears in some rows only: once, few, many, or a class for an expanded clone.

size: -
J: TRBJ2-5
V: TRBV18
D: -
CDR3: CASSAITGSQETQYF
DNA: TGTGCCAGCTCAGCTATAACAGGTTCCCAAGAGACCCAGTACTTC

size: -
J: TRBJ2-1
V: TRBV4-3
D: TRBD2
CDR3: CASSQTSSGEDNEQFF
DNA: TGCGCCAGCAGCCAAACCAGCAGCGGGGAGGACAATGAGCAGTTCTTC

size: -
J: TRBJ1-4
V: TRBV12-3/TRBV12-4
D: -
CDR3: CASSLDSATNEKLFF
DNA: TGTGCCAGCAGTTTGGACAGCGCAACTAATGAAAAACTGTTTTTT

size: -
J: TRBJ2-1
V: TRBV6-2/TRBV6-3
D: -
CDR3: CASSYGGMASYNEQFF
DNA: TGTGCCAGCAGTTACGGGGGGATGGCCTCCTACAATGAGCAGTTCTTC

size: once
J: TRBJ1-6
V: TRBV2
D: TRBD1
CDR3: CASVDRGPYNSPLHF
DNA: TGTGCCAGCGTGGACAGGGGCCCCTATAATTCACCCCTCCACTTT

size: -
J: TRBJ2-1
V: TRBV6-2/TRBV6-3
D: -
CDR3: CASSSVPATYNEQFF
DNA: TGTGCCAGCAGTTCGGTTCCAGCTACCTACAATGAGCAGTTCTTC

size: -
J: TRBJ1-4
V: TRBV6-6
D: -
CDR3: CASIPQTGLFTNEKLFF
DNA: TGTGCCAGCATTCCCCAGACGGGTTTGTTTACTAATGAAAAACTGTTTTTT

size: -
J: TRBJ2-1
V: TRBV5-5
D: -
CDR3: CASSPVPGSYNEQFF
DNA: TGTGCCAGCAGCCCAGTACCCGGGTCCTACAATGAGCAGTTCTTC

size: -
J: TRBJ2-7
V: TRBV20-1
D: -
CDR3: CSAVVVQHEQYF
DNA: TGCAGTGCTGTCGTGGTCCAACACGAGCAGTACTTC

size: few
J: TRBJ2-6
V: TRBV6-2/TRBV6-3
D: TRBD1
CDR3: CASSFNRGLSGANVLTF
DNA: TGTGCCAGCAGTTTCAACAGGGGGCTCTCTGGGGCCAACGTCCTGACTTTC

size: -
J: TRBJ1-5
V: TRBV20-1
D: -
CDR3: CSARGQGSRNQPQHF
DNA: TGCAGTGCTAGAGGTCAGGGATCGCGCAATCAGCCCCAGCATTTT

size: few
J: TRBJ1-2
V: TRBV7-2
D: -
CDR3: CASSPSPDMGIYGYTF
DNA: TGTGCCAGCAGCCCTAGCCCTGATATGGGGATCTATGGCTACACCTTC

size: -
J: TRBJ2-5
V: TRBV20-1
D: TRBD1
CDR3: CSASQQAGGETQYF
DNA: TGCAGTGCTAGCCAACAGGCAGGGGGAGAGACCCAGTACTTC

size: -
J: TRBJ2-1
V: TRBV4-1
D: TRBD2
CDR3: CASSRPAGSSYNEQFF
DNA: TGCGCCAGCAGCCGCCCAGCGGGGAGCTCCTACAATGAGCAGTTCTTC

size: many
J: TRBJ1-2
V: TRBV11-2
D: -
CDR3: CASSLYSPRGAGDGYTF
DNA: TGTGCCAGCAGCCTCTATAGCCCCCGAGGCGCAGGGGATGGCTACACCTTC

size: -
J: TRBJ2-7
V: TRBV5-1
D: -
CDR3: CASSEEVYEQYF
DNA: TGCGCCAGCAGCGAAGAGGTCTACGAGCAGTACTTC

size: few
J: TRBJ1-5
V: TRBV3-1
D: -
CDR3: CASSQMRGNQPQHF
DNA: TGTGCCAGCAGCCAAATGAGGGGAAATCAGCCCCAGCATTTT

size: -
J: TRBJ1-5
V: TRBV18
D: -
CDR3: CASSETGLGNQPQHF
DNA: TGTGCCAGCTCAGAGACAGGATTGGGCAATCAGCCCCAGCATTTT

size: -
J: TRBJ1-2
V: TRBV20-1
D: -
CDR3: CSARVIPSEGYTF
DNA: TGCAGTGCTAGAGTCATACCTTCGGAAGGCTACACCTTC

size: -
J: TRBJ2-3
V: TRBV27
D: TRBD1
CDR3: CASSFSWDRGRGDTQYF
DNA: TGTGCCAGCAGTTTTAGTTGGGACAGGGGGCGCGGAGATACGCAGTATTTT

size: -
J: TRBJ2-1
V: TRBV6-5
D: -
CDR3: CASRPPRGANNEQFF
DNA: TGTGCCAGCAGGCCACCCAGGGGAGCGAACAATGAGCAGTTCTTC

size: few
J: TRBJ2-6
V: TRBV20-1
D: -
CDR3: CSAKIASGANVLTF
DNA: TGCAGTGCTAAGATAGCTTCTGGGGCCAACGTCCTGACTTTC

size: -
J: TRBJ2-7
V: TRBV28
D: -
CDR3: CASSLGGTEGHEQYF
DNA: TGTGCCAGCAGCCTAGGCGGGACAGAGGGTCACGAGCAGTACTTC

size: -
J: TRBJ2-1
V: TRBV18
D: -
CDR3: CASSRPGPSRGGEQFF
DNA: TGTGCCAGCTCACGGCCGGGACCCTCCCGTGGCGGGGAGCAGTTCTTC

size: -
J: TRBJ2-1
V: TRBV2
D: TRBD2
CDR3: CASSEASAGGPEQFF
DNA: TGTGCCAGCAGTGAAGCGTCGGCGGGGGGGCCCGAGCAGTTCTTC

size: -
J: TRBJ2-7
V: TRBV14
D: -
CDR3: CASSQAGLATGAQYF
DNA: TGTGCCAGCAGCCAAGCGGGCCTTGCGACGGGAGCCCAGTACTTC

size: few
J: TRBJ2-5
V: TRBV20-1
D: -
CDR3: CSARDEWTGVETQYF
DNA: TGCAGTGCTAGAGATGAATGGACGGGGGTGGAGACCCAGTACTTC

size: once
J: TRBJ2-5
V: TRBV20-1
D: -
CDR3: CSASMDPALGTQYF
DNA: TGCAGTGCTAGTATGGATCCGGCATTGGGGACCCAGTACTTC

size: few
J: TRBJ2-5
V: TRBV14
D: -
CDR3: CASSQDFGTPGETQYF
DNA: TGTGCCAGCAGCCAAGATTTCGGGACTCCCGGGGAGACCCAGTACTTC

size: -
J: TRBJ2-3
V: TRBV6-2/TRBV6-3
D: -
CDR3: CASSYVRSFPDTQYF
DNA: TGTGCCAGCAGTTACGTCAGGTCATTCCCAGATACGCAGTATTTT

size: -
J: TRBJ1-2
V: TRBV3-1
D: TRBD1
CDR3: CASSQGWTGGYGYTF
DNA: TGTGCCAGCAGCCAAGGGTGGACAGGGGGCTATGGCTACACCTTC

size: -
J: TRBJ1-2
V: TRBV12-3/TRBV12-4
D: TRBD1
CDR3: CASSRGQGIDYGYTF
DNA: TGTGCCAGCAGCCGGGGACAGGGGATTGACTATGGCTACACCTTC

size: -
J: TRBJ2-1
V: TRBV14
D: TRBD2
CDR3: CASGTSKGAGRPYNEQFF
DNA: TGTGCCAGCGGCACTTCCAAGGGAGCGGGGCGACCCTACAATGAGCAGTTCTTC

size: -
J: TRBJ2-1
V: TRBV10-1
D: TRBD2
CDR3: CASSPGTSGGAGYNEQFF
DNA: TGCGCCAGCAGTCCCGGGACTAGCGGGGGGGCCGGGTACAATGAGCAGTTCTTC

size: -
J: TRBJ1-2
V: TRBV6-5
D: TRBD1
CDR3: CASLGTGGDQVYGYTF
DNA: TGTGCCAGCTTAGGGACAGGGGGCGACCAGGTCTATGGCTACACCTTC

size: few
J: TRBJ2-5
V: TRBV29-1
D: -
CDR3: CSVVFLAGTQYF
DNA: TGCAGCGTTGTATTTTTGGCCGGGACCCAGTACTTC

size: -
J: TRBJ2-3
V: TRBV6-6
D: -
CDR3: CATQPRQAYTDTQYF
DNA: TGTGCCACTCAACCTCGACAGGCCTACACAGATACGCAGTATTTT

size: -
J: TRBJ2-1
V: TRBV7-3
D: -
CDR3: CASSLLPGGQISYNEQFF
DNA: TGTGCCAGCAGCTTGCTCCCCGGGGGCCAGATCTCCTACAATGAGCAGTTCTTC

size: -
J: TRBJ2-4
V: TRBV3-1
D: TRBD1
CDR3: CASSQDITGGLNIQYF
DNA: TGTGCCAGCAGCCAAGATATAACAGGGGGCTTAAACATTCAGTACTTC

size: -
J: TRBJ2-7
V: TRBV29-1
D: TRBD1
CDR3: CSVERQGISYEQYF
DNA: TGCAGCGTTGAACGACAGGGGATATCCTACGAGCAGTACTTC

size: -
J: TRBJ2-2
V: TRBV7-2
D: TRBD1
CDR3: CASSPTRTGYTGELFF
DNA: TGTGCCAGCAGCCCTACCCGGACAGGGTACACCGGGGAGCTGTTTTTT

size: few
J: TRBJ2-3
V: TRBV15
D: -
CDR3: CATSRGDTRTRIEQYF
DNA: TGTGCCACCAGCAGAGGGGACACCAGGACCAGAATTGAGCAGTATTTT

size: few
J: TRBJ2-1
V: TRBV28
D: -
CDR3: CASLSSVRNEQFF
DNA: TGTGCCAGCTTGTCTAGCGTCCGCAATGAGCAGTTCTTC

size: few
J: TRBJ1-4
V: TRBV5-5
D: TRBD1
CDR3: CASSADRQKLFF
DNA: TGTGCCAGCAGCGCGGACAGGCAAAAACTGTTTTTT

size: few
J: TRBJ2-6
V: TRBV7-2
D: -
CDR3: CASSSLQGKASGANVLTF
DNA: TGTGCCAGCAGCTCATTACAGGGAAAGGCCTCTGGGGCCAACGTCCTGACTTTC

size: few
J: TRBJ2-5
V: TRBV4-1
D: TRBD1
CDR3: CASSQDRGQASRETQYF
DNA: TGCGCCAGCAGCCAAGATAGGGGACAGGCTTCCAGGGAGACCCAGTACTTC

size: -
J: TRBJ1-1
V: TRBV9
D: -
CDR3: CASSVDRGVYTEAFF
DNA: TGTGCCAGCAGCGTCGACCGGGGCGTGTACACTGAAGCTTTCTTT

size: -
J: TRBJ2-2
V: TRBV28
D: -
CDR3: CASRRSRNTGELFF
DNA: TGTGCCAGCAGGCGTTCCAGGAACACCGGGGAGCTGTTTTTT

size: few
J: TRBJ2-3
V: TRBV4-1
D: -
CDR3: CASSLRDRDSTGTDTQYF
DNA: TGCGCCAGCAGCCTTAGGGACCGGGACTCAACGGGCACAGATACGCAGTATTTT

size: -
J: TRBJ2-3
V: TRBV15
D: -
CDR3: CATSRDRRSLDTQYF
DNA: TGTGCCACCAGCAGAGATCGACGGTCCTTGGATACGCAGTATTTT

size: few
J: TRBJ2-7
V: TRBV20-1
D: -
CDR3: CSGLGPRSDEQYF
DNA: TGCAGTGGTTTGGGGCCACGTTCCGACGAGCAGTACTTC

size: -
J: TRBJ2-7
V: TRBV28
D: TRBD1
CDR3: CTSLFPEGQAPYEQYF
DNA: TGTACCAGCCTGTTTCCTGAGGGACAGGCCCCCTACGAGCAGTACTTC

size: many
J: TRBJ2-4
V: TRBV19
D: -
CDR3: CASTEPGKNIQYF
DNA: TGTGCCAGTACCGAACCGGGGAAAAACATTCAGTACTTC

size: -
J: TRBJ2-1
V: TRBV11-2
D: -
CDR3: CASSSGALEQFF
DNA: TGTGCCAGCAGCTCAGGGGCCCTTGAGCAGTTCTTC